The clone carrying this TCR beta chain was counted a few times. The data were taken from a study of breast tumors, draining lymph nodes, adjacent tissues. The CDR3 covers 14 residues. Germline V gene sequence: CDR1 MNHEY, CDR2 SVGAGI. Trimming removed 4 bases from V and 3 bases from J, with 10 bases in between. One entry per CDR3 protein, called by TCRdb with MiXCR from the multiplex PCR reads. The sample lists approximately 150,000 distinct CDR3 sequences, roughly 33% occurring once. The lymph nodes were axillary draining lymph nodes from breast cancer patients. The sequence was obtained from a female donor with breast cancer. Some clones in this sample may be carry-over from other donors' samples. Material: axillary lymph node tissue. The chain carries TRBV6-5 and TRBJ1-5; D gene unclear. CDR3 coding DNA: TGTGCCAGCAGTTTCCGAGGATACAATCAGCCCCAGCATTTT. Translating it yields CASSFRGYNQPQHF.